This T cell receptor (beta chain) was found in a study of response to subunit inactivated influenza vaccine. This CDR3 is built from 20 residues. Germline lookup yields CDR1 SGHAT and CDR2 FQNNGV. V was pared by 5 bases and J by 2 bases, with 13 bases of the junction left unmatched. Details on this clonotype: Its specificity is unknown.

One entry per CDR3 protein results from TCRdb running MiXCR on the RT-PCR reads. The sample consists of around 530,000 distinct CDR3 sequences, roughly 12% of them appearing once. The study's findings and limits: The authors put forward the suggestion that each seasonal influenza vaccination may bring in only a limited number of new T cells.

This specimen was PBMCs from blood, taken on the day of vaccination. The TCR originated in a man aged 45-60 years who received an inactivated influenza vaccine. V and J are TRBV11-2 and TRBJ2-2; the match to TRBD2 covers 14 bases. CDR3 sequence reads: CASSPERLAGGNKNTGELFF. For the CDR3, the DNA is TGTGCCAGCAGCCCAGAGAGACTAGCGGGAGGGAATAAAAACACCGGGGAGCTGTTTTTT.